The clone carrying this TCR beta chain came up a few times. Its antigen is undetermined. The CDR3 has 15 residues. The V gene end was trimmed by 3 bases and the J gene end by 3 bases; junction bases not matched to a gene: 3. CDR1 LGHNA and CDR2 YNFKEQ come from the germline V gene. The entry originates in a study of cytomegalovirus exposure and HLA in healthy donors. General study points: One variant, a missense change in DCLRE1C, was linked in a later analysis to TCR beta V- and J-gene trimming.

60 Vbeta and 13 Jbeta primers were used in PCR. Assay used: immunoSEQ multiplex PCR; TCRdb lists only in-frame clones, some missing. The sample shows roughly 120,000 clones, around 62% of them seen only once. This TCR was recovered from a woman in her thirties or forties in good health and CMV-seropositive. The chain recombines TRBV4-2 with TRBJ1-5; 9 nucleotides align to TRBD1. The sequencing input was PBMCs. The CDR3 DNA is TGTGCCAGCAGCCAGATACAGGGGGCCAATCAGCCCCAGCATTTT. Protein: CASSQIQGANQPQHF.